These T cell receptor beta chains were read from a single sample in a study of metastatic and nonmetastatic thyroid tumors. TCRdb re-called clones via MiXCR from the PCR reads. The top ten hold about 23% of the sample, which has fewer than 40,000 clones, roughly 36% seen once. Sequencing used tumor tissue. These receptors all stem from a female donor with papillary thyroid cancer or a benign thyroid nodule (not recorded which). Some clones in this sample may be carry-over from other donors' samples. The CDR3 runs from the conserved cysteine through the conserved F or W. D genes are given only for firm matches. A row's size may be missing; if present it is once, few, many or a size class.

v_call	d_call	clone_size	j_call	cdr3_nt	cdr3_aa
TRBV11-3	TRBD1	.	TRBJ1-6	TGTGCCAGCAGCAGGACAGGGTCCTATAATTCACCCCTCCACTTT	CASSRTGSYNSPLHF
TRBV6-1	.	.	TRBJ2-5	TGTGCCAGCAGTGAAGGGCCGGAAGGGGCAGAGACCCAGTACTTC	CASSEGPEGAETQYF
TRBV18	TRBD1	.	TRBJ1-2	TGTGCCAGCTCAACCGGGACAGGGGAGGTTGGCTACACCTTC	CASSTGTGEVGYTF
TRBV20-1	.	.	TRBJ2-7	TGCAGCGCTAGGCAGACAGTCTCCTACGAGCAGTACTTC	CSARQTVSYEQYF
TRBV3-1	.	.	TRBJ2-7	TGTGCCAGCAGCCAAGATCGCGGGCCGGATTCCGAGCAGTACTTC	CASSQDRGPDSEQYF
TRBV19	.	.	TRBJ1-2	TGTGCCAGTAGTACGGGACACGAAATTTATGGCTACACCTTC	CASSTGHEIYGYTF
TRBV27	TRBD1	few	TRBJ2-5	TGTGCCAGCAGTTTGGGGCGAGGACAGGGGGCAAAGACCCAGTACTTC	CASSLGRGQGAKTQYF
TRBV18	.	.	TRBJ2-3	TGTGCGGGATCAGGGGTCGAGCAGAGCACAGATACGCAGTATTTT	CAGSGVEQSTDTQYF
TRBV6-1	TRBD1	.	TRBJ2-5	TGTGCCAGCAGTGAGCGGACAGGGAACCAGTACTTC	CASSERTGNQYF
TRBV20-1	.	.	TRBJ2-1	TGCAGTGTACCAGCGGGTTACAATGAGCAGTTCTTC	CSVPAGYNEQFF
TRBV5-1	TRBD1	.	TRBJ2-3	TGCGCCAGCAGCTCCCCCAGGGGGATTGGCACAGATACGCAGTATTTT	CASSSPRGIGTDTQYF
TRBV19	TRBD2	.	TRBJ2-1	TGTGCCAGTTCGACTAGCGGGAGGGCCAAGGGTTTCTTC	CASSTSGRAKGFF
TRBV19	.	few	TRBJ1-2	TGTGCCAGTAGGCCCGGCGGGGGTAGGCCCCATGGCTACACCTTC	CASRPGGGRPHGYTF
TRBV7-6	TRBD2	once	TRBJ2-1	TGTGCCAGCAGCTTAGAAACGGGGGGGCAAGCCTACAATGAGCAGTTCTTC	CASSLETGGQAYNEQFF
TRBV11-2	.	.	TRBJ2-3	TGTGCCAGCAGCTTAGATTCGTACACAGATACGCAGTATTTT	CASSLDSYTDTQYF
TRBV12-3/TRBV12-4	TRBD1	few	TRBJ1-2	TGTGCCAGCAGTTCGGCCGGGACAGGGCCTGGCTACACCTTC	CASSSAGTGPGYTF
TRBV7-2	TRBD1	.	TRBJ1-1	TGTGCCAGCAGCTTATACAGGGGCACTGAAGCTTTCTTT	CASSLYRGTEAFF
TRBV14	TRBD1	.	TRBJ1-4	TGTGCCAGCAGCCTAAGACAGGGTTATTGGGCTAATGAAAAACTGTTTTTT	CASSLRQGYWANEKLFF
TRBV18	.	.	TRBJ2-2	TGTGCCAGCTCACGGGGCCTAGAGCTGTTTTTT	CASSRGLELFF
TRBV20-1	TRBD2	.	TRBJ2-1	TGCAGTGCAATTAGCGGGAGACTCTCCTACAATGAGCAGTTCTTC	CSAISGRLSYNEQFF
TRBV10-1	TRBD2	many	TRBJ2-7	TGCGCCGGAGGGGCCCCGGGGGGATCCTACGAGCAGTACTTC	CAGGAPGGSYEQYF
TRBV5-1	.	few	TRBJ2-1	TGCGCCAGCAGCAAAACAGATTCCCTTTACAATGAGCAGTTCTTC	CASSKTDSLYNEQFF
TRBV28	.	.	TRBJ1-1	TGTGCGGCCCGTACTCTGGGCACTGAAGCTTTCTTT	CAARTLGTEAFF
TRBV7-9	.	.	TRBJ1-2	TGTGCCAGCAGCTTGCCAGCGGGCTATGGCTACACCTTC	CASSLPAGYGYTF
TRBV6-1	.	few	TRBJ1-1	TGTGCCAGCAGTGAACGATGGGGTTACACTGAAGCTTTCTTT	CASSERWGYTEAFF
TRBV20-1	.	few	TRBJ1-1	TGCAGTGCTAGAGATGGAAACACTGAAGCTTTCTTT	CSARDGNTEAFF
TRBV11-2	.	.	TRBJ1-2	TGTGCCAGCAGCGCCCGGGGGGGACGGACTCTATGGAGCTACACCTTC	CASSARGGRTLWSYTF
TRBV28	TRBD1	few	TRBJ2-1	TGTGCCAGCAGTTCTCCACAGGGGGCCAGGAGGGGTGAGCAGTTCTTC	CASSSPQGARRGEQFF
TRBV15	TRBD1	many	TRBJ2-1	TGTGCCACCAGCGCCGGGACAGGGGGGAATGAGCAGTTCTTC	CATSAGTGGNEQFF
TRBV5-1	.	.	TRBJ1-2	TGCGCCAGCAATGTGCAGGGCCCATCCCCCTATGGCTACACCTTC	CASNVQGPSPYGYTF
TRBV6-4	.	few	TRBJ2-1	TGTGCCAGCAGTGCCCTAGCGTCCGGGACCAATGAGCAGTTCTTC	CASSALASGTNEQFF
TRBV29-1	.	.	TRBJ1-1	TGCAGCGTTCAACAGGGCACTGAAGCTTTCTTT	CSVQQGTEAFF
TRBV11-3	.	once	TRBJ2-2	TGTGCCAGCAGCTCACACGGGGGCCGGAACACCGGGGAGCTGTTTTTT	CASSSHGGRNTGELFF
TRBV27	TRBD1	.	TRBJ1-1	TGTGCCAGCAGTAAACTTCGGACAGGTATGAACACTGAAGCTTTCTTT	CASSKLRTGMNTEAFF
TRBV2	.	few	TRBJ2-7	TGTGCCAGCATTCTAGAACCCCGGCGGTCCTACGAGCAGTACTTC	CASILEPRRSYEQYF
TRBV6-5	.	few	TRBJ1-5	TGTGCCAGCAGTTACTCGGAAGGAGCCCAGCATTTT	CASSYSEGAQHF
TRBV19	.	few	TRBJ1-5	TGTGCCAGTAGTCCACCGGCGTATAGCAATCAGCCCCAGCATTTT	CASSPPAYSNQPQHF
TRBV7-9	.	.	TRBJ1-2	TGTGCCAGCAGCTTTGTCGGGACCACCAACTATGGCTACACCTTC	CASSFVGTTNYGYTF
TRBV10-1	.	few	TRBJ1-1	TGCGCCAGCAGTGACTCGAGGTACACTGAAGCTTTCTTT	CASSDSRYTEAFF
TRBV5-1	TRBD1	few	TRBJ2-7	TGCGCCAGCAGCTTGGCTTTCGGACAGGGTAATGAGCAGTACTTC	CASSLAFGQGNEQYF
TRBV11-2	TRBD2	.	TRBJ2-1	TGTGCCAGCAGCTTTATAGCGGGAGGGTACAATGAGCAGTTCTTC	CASSFIAGGYNEQFF
TRBV5-1	TRBD1	.	TRBJ2-7	TGCGCCAGCAGCGCCGGGTTACGACAGGGGGCTCTCGGCGAGCAGTACTTC	CASSAGLRQGALGEQYF
TRBV11-2	.	.	TRBJ2-7	TGTGCCAGCAGCTTAAAGGGGGGAAGCGTGACACACTACGAGCAGTACTTC	CASSLKGGSVTHYEQYF
TRBV6-4	TRBD2	.	TRBJ2-1	TGTGCCAGCAGAGCGGGAGGGCCCTACAATGAGCAGTTCTTC	CASRAGGPYNEQFF
TRBV6-5	.	many	TRBJ1-2	TGTGCCAGCTCCGTCGAGGGCGGGGGATATGGCTACACCTTC	CASSVEGGGYGYTF
TRBV20-1	.	.	TRBJ2-3	TGCAGTGCTAGAGATTCGCTACCCCCTATTGGAACAGATACGCAGTATTTT	CSARDSLPPIGTDTQYF
TRBV18	.	.	TRBJ2-5	TGTGCCAGCTCTCCGTACCAAGAGACCCAGTACTTC	CASSPYQETQYF
TRBV28	.	.	TRBJ1-2	TGTGCCAGCAGCGGGAACTATGGCTACACCTTC	CASSGNYGYTF
TRBV6-2/TRBV6-3	.	few	TRBJ2-1	TGTGCCAGCAGTCCTTTGCTTCCGGGACGTCGTTACAATGAGCAGTTCTTC	CASSPLLPGRRYNEQFF